Listed below are T cell receptor beta chains from one sample, sequenced in a study of blood T cell repertoires in COVID-19. Sequencing was performed with immunoSEQ multiplex PCR; in TCRdb, only in-frame clones are kept and a portion is missing. The table records roughly 48,000 clones, roughly 77% of them present only once. The sequenced sample consisted of peripheral blood. The receptors originated from a human donor with active or convalescent COVID-19. The donor label of this sample is uncertain. Each CDR3 is given with its conserved first and last residue. D genes are given only for firm matches. The size field is filled for only some rows; it gives once, few, many or a size class.

>TRBV5-6|-|once|TRBJ1-6
CASSHGRNSPLHF
TGTGCCAGCAGTCATGGCAGGAATTCACCCCTCCACTTT
>TRBV5-6|TRBD2|-|TRBJ2-7
CASSLRAGDGQYF
TGTGCCAGCAGCTTGCGAGCGGGAGACGGGCAGTACTTC
>TRBV5-6|-|-|TRBJ1-6
CASSLGGGSTPLHF
TGTGCCAGCAGCTTGGGCGGGGGATCTACACCCCTCCACTTT
>TRBV3-1/TRBV3-2|-|once|TRBJ1-5
CASSHRGQGPQHF
TGTGCCAGCAGCCACAGGGGCCAAGGGCCCCAGCATTTT
>TRBV10-1|TRBD1|-|TRBJ1-5
CASIRVTGGRQPQHF
TGCGCCAGCATTCGGGTGACAGGGGGAAGGCAGCCCCAGCATTTT
>TRBV20-1|TRBD1|many|TRBJ2-5
CSASSTGMETQYF
TGCAGTGCTAGTTCGACAGGGATGGAGACCCAGTACTTC
>TRBV4-1|TRBD1|once|TRBJ1-5
CASSQPTGVGNQPQHF
TGCGCCAGCAGCCAACCTACAGGGGTTGGCAATCAGCCCCAGCATTTT
>TRBV19|-|-|TRBJ1-1
CASSKGSLAYTEAFF
TGTGCCAGTAGCAAGGGTAGTCTAGCCTACACTGAAGCTTTCTTT
>TRBV5-1|TRBD2|-|TRBJ2-7
CASSLGGTSGKVGNF
TGCGCCAGCAGCTTGGGGGGGACTAGCGGGAAAGTTGGAAACTTC
>TRBV6-1|-|-|TRBJ2-1
CASSTAGYYNEQFF
TGTGCCAGTTCCACGGCGGGTTACTACAATGAGCAGTTCTTC
>TRBV11-3|-|-|TRBJ2-3
CASSLDQRATDTQYF
TGTGCCAGCAGCTTAGATCAGCGGGCTACAGATACGCAGTATTTT
>TRBV24-1|TRBD1|-|TRBJ1-5
CATSVGGGQPQHF
TGTGCCACCAGTGTAGGGGGCGGTCAGCCCCAGCATTTT
>TRBV18|-|once|TRBJ2-7
CASSPATGVTGEQYF
TGTGCCAGCTCACCAGCGACGGGAGTGACGGGTGAGCAGTACTTC
>TRBV4-2|TRBD1|few|TRBJ1-1
CASSHHLPGQQRNTEAFF
TGTGCCAGCAGCCACCATCTTCCGGGACAGCAGAGGAACACTGAAGCTTTCTTT
>TRBV2|TRBD1|-|TRBJ1-2
CASSSGQGAAPDYGYTF
TGTGCCAGCAGTTCGGGACAGGGGGCCGCGCCTGACTATGGCTACACCTTC
>TRBV7-2|-|-|TRBJ1-2
CASSLVLSNYGYTF
TGTGCCAGCAGCTTAGTACTTTCTAACTATGGCTACACCTTC
>TRBV7-9|-|-|TRBJ1-1
CASSLAKTEAFF
TGTGCCAGCAGCTTAGCTAAGACAGAAGCTTTCTTT
>TRBV27|TRBD1|-|TRBJ2-7
CASGSDGTGLREQYF
TGTGCCAGCGGAAGCGACGGGACAGGGCTCCGGGAGCAGTACTTC
>TRBV9|-|-|TRBJ1-5
CASSPGTLSNQPQHF
TGTGCCAGCAGCCCCGGGACACTCAGCAATCAGCCCCAGCATTTT
>TRBV5-1|-|-|TRBJ2-7
CASSSGQVVHEQYF
TGCGCCAGCAGCTCAGGACAAGTCGTCCACGAGCAGTACTTC
>TRBV18|TRBD1|-|TRBJ2-3
CASSVQGQDTQYF
TGTGCCAGCTCAGTACAGGGGCAAGATACGCAGTATTTT